Detailed here is one T cell receptor (beta chain). The antigen is undetermined. Expressed TCRB transcripts were sequenced after all isolated RNA was converted to cDNA. The table came from immunoSEQ multiplex PCR; TCRdb's copy has only in-frame clones and leaves some out. The sample has around 250,000 clones; 25% to 35% are singletons. The sample comes from a study of beta chain features in type 1 diabetes. Across the study: In age, gender and cell yields, patients were similar to healthy donors.

Findings of the study overall: Moderate yet significant TCRB CDR3 shortening was seen in Type 1 diabetes patients in all four CD4+ subsets.

Trimming removed 0 bases from V and 2 bases from J; junction bases left unmatched: 10. The CDR3 runs 17 residues. CDR1 and CDR2 from the germline V gene are SGHRS and YFSETQ. The clonotype comes from a young man in good health. Source material: central memory CD4+ T cells from blood. The genes are TRBV5-1 and TRBJ2-7, with 8 bases aligning to TRBD2. This CDR3 reads CASSLAGVAGSAYEQYF. CDR3 bases: TGCGCCAGCAGCTTGGCCGGGGTAGCGGGGAGCGCCTACGAGCAGTACTTC.